This T cell receptor beta chain was retrieved from a study of T-cell reconstitution after alpha-beta-depleted transplantation in children. There are a few counts of this clonotype. There are 15 residues in the CDR3. Trimming took 4 bases from V and 1 from J, leaving 11 bases between them. CDR1 is MNHEY and CDR2 is SMNVEV in the germline V gene (reference sequence). Researchers prepared the TCRbeta library using unique molecular identifiers, the study reports. TCRdb reprocessed the PCR reads with MiXCR, giving one entry per CDR3 protein. The data hold some 300,000 distinct CDR3 sequences, with approximately 10% observed a single time.

The chain joins TRBV27 to TRBJ2-1; D is unclear. The material was PBMCs from the stem cell graft donor, obtained from the stem cell graft. The receptor comes from a human donor who donated a stem cell graft to a child with acute lymphoblastic leukemia. This CDR3 is CASSSRGGSYNEQFF. CDR3 nucleotide sequence: TGTGCCAGCAGTTCTCGTGGCGGTTCCTACAATGAGCAGTTCTTC.